The present entry profiles one T cell receptor beta chain with its context. Its target antigen remains unknown. Within one base of it there is no much larger clone, and no base qualities were kept. The sample belongs to a study of human T cells and chemical hapten exposure (dated by TCRdb to about 2021). Regarding the study in general: For sensitization, 2% DPC in acetone was applied to a 2 cm by 2 cm area of upper inner arm skin. Patch testing on the upper back used Finn chambers containing 0.01% DPC, with scoring done after 6 days according to International Contact Dermatitis Research Group standards. Libraries were pooled for sequencing, and per-sample TCR yields varied mainly because of small differences in library volumes within the pool. Most of the patients in the cohort were female, and the cohort covered alopecia areata with under or over 50% scalp involvement, alopecia totalis and alopecia universalis. Throughout the study period of around 25 weeks, patients also received therapeutic DPC doses to the scalp every week. This study followed changes in the peripheral blood TCR repertoire in vivo during primary and secondary sensitization of alopecia patients to the hapten diphenylcyclopropenone (DPC). Blood was sampled from patients pre-sensitization (week 0) and at 2, 6 and about 24 weeks after DPC sensitization. About 30 alopecia patients provided blood for TCR sequencing at one to four time points (pre-sensitization, 2, 6 and 24 weeks). Overall study results and their limits: A positive correlation was found between the number of PT1 expanded TCRs and patch test score, with significance reached at thresholds 8, 16 and 32 but not 4. Significantly more large CDR3 similarity clusters were formed by expanded TCRs than by pre-sensitization or healthy control sets, consistent with antigen-driven responses. After repeated subsampling, changes were observed in the strength of the expansion versus patch-test correlation and in the threshold at which the correlation became significant. The number of TCRs above 1 in 1000 frequency did not change with DPC sensitization; there was no evidence of global repertoire structure alterations. All patients had alopecia, a presumed autoimmune disease, so their immune response might differ from that of healthy individuals.

The library was generated by RACE. Sequencing took place on a NextSeq 500. During library preparation, unique molecular identifiers were attached to individual cDNA molecules so that TCRs could be counted in a quantitative, reproducible way. For every blood RNA sample, sequencing covered both the TCR alpha and TCR beta chains. From the authors' description of their analysis: A median of roughly 98,000 TCRs per sample was observed, with a range of about 20,000 to 700,000. V, J and CDR3 annotation of the TCR reads was carried out using the Decombinator software suite. For the PS versus PT1 abundance plots, all samples were subsampled to the same number of TCRs (28,000). Expanded TCRs were defined as absent before sensitization and observed at least eight times at the 2-week time point. TCRdb reprocessing: public reads trimmed at Q25 with fastp, clones called with MiXCR, in-frame beta chains kept. Identical CDR3 proteins give one entry, which carries the most common genes and DNA. What appears here as the V and J calls and clone size reflects TCRdb's work, not the paper's. For this sample there are about 100,000 distinct CDR3 sequences; about 10% appear just once. The top ten clones comprise 2% to 2.5% of the sample.

CDR1 and CDR2, per the germline V gene, are SQVTM and ANQGSEA. The CDR3 covers 15 residues, taking in both the cysteine and the phenylalanine. The read is trimmed to its CDR3 DNA, 45 bases read in frame from base 1. What the time point label conveys for this sample: patch test 1, 2 weeks after DPC sensitization. The treatment or condition label on this specimen signifies: therapeutic diphenylcyclopropenone sensitization with weekly scalp DPC. Blood at each patch-test visit was drawn before the patch test was applied. To be eligible, patients had to be aged 18 to 70, diagnosed with alopecia and judged suitable for DPC therapy, while pregnant patients were excluded. Total RNA was extracted from unfractionated whole blood collected in Tempus Blood RNA tubes.

Rearrangement joined TRBV29-1 to TRBJ2-2; the D gene is perhaps TRBD1, on 6 matching bases. The material was whole blood, obtained in connection with sensitization to the hapten diphenylcyclopropenone (DPC). The receptor was isolated from a man aged 40-50 years with alopecia areata. Some clones in this sample may be carry-over from other donors' samples. The nucleotides are TGCGCGGCTACAGGGATAGGCCTCGGCACCGGGGAGCTGTTTTTT. Its protein product is CAATGIGLGTGELFF.